This T cell receptor beta chain stems from a study of low-dose radiotherapy and immunotherapy resistance in tumors (dated by TCRdb to 2021 to 2024). For the study in its entirety: Cohort 1 received 0.5 Gy per fraction every 2 weeks, with a prescribed total PTV dose of 6.5 Gy. In Cohort 2, 1 Gy per fraction was delivered every two weeks, for a total of 13 Gy over 26 weeks. Patients were given nivolumab as a 240 mg flat dose every two weeks and ipilimumab at 1 mg/kg every six weeks, with both drugs delivered intravenously. Cyclophosphamide 200 mg/m2 was administered intravenously every two weeks, one day before each radiation and immunotherapy administration. Aspirin 300 mg was taken orally once daily by patients for four cycles, starting on cycle 1 day 1. Randomization of trial participants into treatment groups was not performed. Eight patients were included in the translational analysis, namely three from the first dose cohort plus the first five from the second dose cohort.

The run used an Illumina HiSeq 2500. First-strand cDNA was synthesized with Superscript III and a set of TRAV- and TRBV-specific primers, covering both TCRalpha and TCRbeta chains. A roughly 19-cycle PCR with Phusion amplified the TCRs, pairing a constant-region primer with the adapter that was attached to the V primers. The isolated mRNA was amplified using the MessageAmp II aRNA Amplification Kit, with in vitro transcription performed for 15 to 20 hours at 37 degrees C. The Dynabeads mRNA DIRECT Purification Kit was used to isolate the mRNA for TCR sequencing. A second roughly 25-cycle Phusion PCR added indexed Illumina adapters, and products were purified with AMPure XP beads. Per the original workflow: Custom Perl scripts were used to pool TCR sequences that encoded the same protein, to remove out-of-frame sequences, and to calculate the abundance of each clonotype. Any TCR sequence supported by only a single read was excluded from analysis. Shannon entropy, Gini index, clonality, richness, and the frequency of TCRs shared between repertoires were included as repertoire metrics. TCRdb reworked the public reads: Q25 trimming with fastp, MiXCR clone assembly, productive beta chains retained. One record per CDR3 amino acid sequence lists the most common genes and DNA. The V and J calls and clone size come from TCRdb's table, not from the authors' own analysis. This sample has some 60,000 distinct CDR3 sequences in its table, and about a quarter of those were observed once. Clones ranked in the top ten supply approximately 7% of the sample.

In light of the paper, this sample's time point label describes: before trial treatment. The donors took part in RACIN, a single-arm, phase I, dose-escalation trial that combined nivolumab, ipilimumab, aspirin, low-dose cyclophosphamide and low-dose radiotherapy. Patients were eligible if they had advanced solid tumors that were TIL-negative. From its cysteine to its phenylalanine, the CDR3 spans 15 amino acids. The read is trimmed to its CDR3 DNA, 45 bases read in frame from base 1. V is cut by 0 bases and J by 10 bases, and the space between the germline ends is 13 bases. CDR1 and CDR2 are read off the germline V gene as LGHNA and YNFKEQ. With respect to this clonotype: It lacks a known antigen. No much larger clonotype is one base removed from it; base qualities were not supplied.

The chain is encoded by TRBV4-2 joined to TRBJ1-6; TRBD1 is perhaps the D gene, given 6 matching bases. The specimen comprised PBMCs, sampled before treatment. The TCR originated in a male donor with rectosigmoid adenocarcinoma. The DNA sequence is given as TGTGCCAGCAGCCAAGACGGGGGGCTCTGGTCACCCCTCCACTTT. It encodes CASSQDGGLWSPLHF.